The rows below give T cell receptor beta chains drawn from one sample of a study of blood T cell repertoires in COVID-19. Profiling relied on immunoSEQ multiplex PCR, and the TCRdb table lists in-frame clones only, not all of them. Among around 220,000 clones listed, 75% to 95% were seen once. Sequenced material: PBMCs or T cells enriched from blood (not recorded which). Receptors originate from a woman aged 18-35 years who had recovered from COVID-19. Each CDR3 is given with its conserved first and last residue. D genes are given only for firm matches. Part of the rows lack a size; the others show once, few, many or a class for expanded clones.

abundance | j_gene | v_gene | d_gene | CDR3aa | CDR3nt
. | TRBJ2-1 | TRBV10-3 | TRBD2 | CAISVGSGTYNEQFF | TGTGCCATCAGTGTAGGTAGCGGGACCTACAATGAGCAGTTCTTC
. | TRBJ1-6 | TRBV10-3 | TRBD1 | CAIGTDNSPLHF | TGTGCCATCGGGACAGATAATTCACCCCTCCACTTT
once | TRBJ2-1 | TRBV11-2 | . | CASSPNNEQFF | TGTGCCAGCAGCCCTAACAATGAGCAGTTCTTC
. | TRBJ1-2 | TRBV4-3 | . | CASSQARGNYGYTF | TGCGCCAGCAGCCAAGCACGGGGAAACTATGGCTACACCTTC
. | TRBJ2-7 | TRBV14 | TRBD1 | CASSHRQGGYEQYF | TGTGCCAGCAGCCACAGACAGGGTGGCTACGAGCAGTACTTC
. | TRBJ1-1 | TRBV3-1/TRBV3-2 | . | CASSQEITGTATLEAFF | TGTGCCAGCAGCCAAGAAATTACAGGGACCGCGACTTTGGAAGCTTTCTTT
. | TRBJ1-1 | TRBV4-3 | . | CASSQARRDSMAFF | TGCGCCAGCAGCCAAGCCAGAAGGGACTCCATGGCTTTCTTT
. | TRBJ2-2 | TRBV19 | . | CASSLTGNTGELFF | TGTGCCAGTAGTTTGACAGGGAACACCGGGGAGCTGTTTTTT
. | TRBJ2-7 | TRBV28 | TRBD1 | CASSLYGQGYSYEQYF | TGTGCCAGCAGTTTATACGGACAGGGATACTCCTACGAGCAGTACTTC
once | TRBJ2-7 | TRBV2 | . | CASQTSSYEQYF | TGTGCCTCCCAGACTAGTTCCTACGAGCAGTACTTC
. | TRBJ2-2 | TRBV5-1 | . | CASSLATSQAGELFF | TGCGCCAGCAGCTTGGCGACTAGTCAGGCCGGGGAGCTGTTTTTT
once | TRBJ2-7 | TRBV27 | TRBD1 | CATGRGQDYEQYF | TGTGCCACCGGGCGGGGACAGGACTACGAGCAGTACTTC
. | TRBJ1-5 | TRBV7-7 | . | CASSFLPSNQPQHF | TGTGCTAGCAGCTTCCTACCTAGCAATCAGCCCCAGCATTTT
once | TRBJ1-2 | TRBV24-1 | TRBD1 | CATSDPGTGNGYTF | TGTGCCACCAGTGACCCCGGGACAGGGAATGGCTACACCTTC
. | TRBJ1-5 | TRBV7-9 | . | CASSLEAQPQHF | TGTGCCAGCAGCTTAGAAGCTCAGCCCCAGCATTTT